The rows below give T cell receptor beta chains drawn from one sample of a study of shared clonotypes between healthy human individuals. Generated by immunoSEQ multiplex PCR, the TCRdb table keeps only in-frame clones and is missing some. The data contain 2 million to 3 million clones, 80% to 95% of them singletons. Material: naive CD4+ T cells from PBMCs. These receptors originate from a man between 18 and 35 years old in good health. Some clones in this sample may be carry-over from other donors' samples. Both conserved end residues are part of each CDR3. A D gene is named only where the DNA matches it firmly. Clone size is not always given. Where it is, it says once, few, many or a class for expanded clones.

TRBV28	TRBJ1-3	NA	14	NA	TGTGCCAGCAGCCTCCCCCCGGCTGGAAACACCATATATTTT	CASSLPPAGNTIYF
TRBV7-8	TRBJ2-1	once	10	NA	TGTGCCAGCGGACAACAAGAGCAGTTCTTC	CASGQQEQFF
TRBV18	TRBJ2-1	NA	15	NA	TGTGCCAGCTCACCACCACCAGGAATCGGCAATGAGCAGTTCTTC	CASSPPPGIGNEQFF
TRBV5-4	TRBJ2-7	NA	13	TRBD1	TGTGCCAGCAACACAGGGGGTTCCTACGAGCAGTACTTC	CASNTGGSYEQYF
TRBV14	TRBJ2-7	NA	14	NA	TGTGCCAGCAGCCAAGGTCCAGGTCCCTACGAGCAGTACTTC	CASSQGPGPYEQYF
TRBV5-4	TRBJ1-1	NA	16	NA	TGTGCCAGCAGCCGAGGACTCCTAGGGGAGAGGACTGAAGCTTTCTTT	CASSRGLLGERTEAFF
TRBV7-3	TRBJ2-4	once	18	NA	TGTGCCAGCAGCTCACCCCGACCACTTCGTCTAGCCAAAAACATTCAGTACTTC	CASSSPRPLRLAKNIQYF
TRBV28	TRBJ1-2	NA	13	NA	TGTGCCAGCACCTCTCGCGGGGGACGTGGCTACACCTTC	CASTSRGGRGYTF
TRBV6-4	TRBJ2-1	NA	11	NA	TGTGCCAGCAGTGAAGGGGCGGGACAGTTCTTC	CASSEGAGQFF
TRBV2	TRBJ1-1	NA	13	NA	TGTGCCAGCAGGGTCGAGGGGAACACTGAAGCTTTCTTT	CASRVEGNTEAFF
TRBV28	TRBJ2-6	NA	15	NA	TGTGCCAGCAGTAACTACCTACTCGGGGCCAACGTCCTGACTTTC	CASSNYLLGANVLTF
TRBV2	TRBJ2-3	NA	16	NA	TGTGCCAGCAGTGGATTTGGACTGAAGGGCGCAGATACGCAGTATTTT	CASSGFGLKGADTQYF
TRBV29-1	TRBJ2-3	NA	13	NA	TGCAGCGTTGCAGTGGGCTACACAGATACGCAGTATTTT	CSVAVGYTDTQYF
TRBV2	TRBJ2-7	NA	13	NA	TGTGCCAGCAGTGAAGATTACGTTGGCGAGCAGTACTTC	CASSEDYVGEQYF
TRBV29-1	TRBJ1-2	NA	13	NA	TGCAGCGTTGTCGGGTCCAGGGGCGAACGCTACACCTTC	CSVVGSRGERYTF
TRBV19	TRBJ1-1	NA	17	TRBD1	TGTGCCAGTAGTATAAAGGAACAGGGGGCGAGGTGGGCTGAAGCTTTCTTT	CASSIKEQGARWAEAFF
TRBV5-1	TRBJ1-4	NA	15	NA	TGCGCCAGCTCCCCCCGAGCCACAACTAATGAAAAACTGTTTTTT	CASSPRATTNEKLFF
TRBV5-5	TRBJ2-7	NA	12	NA	TGTGCCAGCCGACTGATAGCCTTGGAGCAGTACTTC	CASRLIALEQYF
TRBV28	TRBJ2-7	NA	14	NA	TGTGCCAGCAGTTTAGCCCGGGTGATGAGCGAGCAGTACTTC	CASSLARVMSEQYF
TRBV29-1	TRBJ1-1	NA	13	NA	TGCAGCGCCCTAGACCGGAGGGTGGCTGAAGCTTTCTTT	CSALDRRVAEAFF
TRBV19	TRBJ2-7	NA	14	TRBD1	TGTGCCAGTAGTACCCGGGACAGGGGGCGCGAGCAGTACTTC	CASSTRDRGREQYF
TRBV13	TRBJ1-1	few	12	NA	TGTGCCAGCAGCTCACAGCACACTGAAGCTTTCTTT	CASSSQHTEAFF
TRBV5-1	TRBJ2-6	NA	14	NA	TGCGCCAGCAGCTTGGGCGGTGGGGCCAACGTCCTGACTTTC	CASSLGGGANVLTF
TRBV27	TRBJ2-5	NA	10	NA	TGTGCCAGCGGACTAGAGACCCAGTACTTC	CASGLETQYF
TRBV2	TRBJ1-5	NA	17	NA	TGTGCCAGCAGTGTTAACCCCAGGGCTGAGGGCAATCAGCCCCGGCATTTT	CASSVNPRAEGNQPRHF
TRBV9	TRBJ2-3	NA	14	NA	TGTGCCAGCAGCGTAGCACCAAACACAGATACGCAGTATTTT	CASSVAPNTDTQYF
TRBV10-1	TRBJ2-7	NA	14	NA	TGCGCCAGGATCCCCCCGGGACCACACTACGAGCAGTACTTC	CARIPPGPHYEQYF
TRBV27	TRBJ1-1	NA	13	NA	TGTGCCAGCAGTCCGGGGCGGGGGGGTGAAGCTTTCTTT	CASSPGRGGEAFF
TRBV9	TRBJ2-1	NA	16	TRBD2	TGTGCCAGCAGCGTATCGGGACTAGCGGGTTACAATGAGCAGTTCTTC	CASSVSGLAGYNEQFF
TRBV5-4	TRBJ1-5	NA	13	NA	TGTGCCAGCAGCTTGGGGCAAGATCAGCCCCAGCATTTT	CASSLGQDQPQHF
TRBV27	TRBJ2-7	NA	15	TRBD2	TGTGCCAGCAGACCCGGGACTAGCGGTTACTACGAGCAGTACTTC	CASRPGTSGYYEQYF
TRBV7-3	TRBJ2-7	NA	14	TRBD2	TGTGCCAGCAGCCTAGTAGCGGGAAACTACGAGCAGTACTTC	CASSLVAGNYEQYF
TRBV28	TRBJ1-5	few	12	NA	TGTGCCAGCCGGAGAGGCAATCAGCCCCAGCATTTT	CASRRGNQPQHF
TRBV5-4	TRBJ1-4	NA	14	TRBD1	TGTGCCAGCAGCAGCCGGGACAGGGATGAAAAACTGTTTTTT	CASSSRDRDEKLFF
TRBV5-1	TRBJ2-5	NA	16	TRBD2	TGCGCCAGCAGCATCCCGACTAGCGGGTACGCAGAGACCCAGTACTTC	CASSIPTSGYAETQYF
TRBV28	TRBJ2-5	once	17	TRBD2	TGTGCCAGCAGTCTACTTAAGGGACTAGCGGGAGCAGAGACCCAGTACTTC	CASSLLKGLAGAETQYF
TRBV27	TRBJ1-1	once	15	NA	TGTGCCAGCAGTTTATTAGCGAGTTGGGCACACGAAGCTTTCTTT	CASSLLASWAHEAFF
TRBV6-5	TRBJ1-1	NA	16	NA	TGTGCCAGCAGTTACTCGAGCAGGGGATTGAACACTGAAGCTTTCTTT	CASSYSSRGLNTEAFF
TRBV28	TRBJ1-5	NA	15	TRBD1	TGTGCCAGCAGTTCGGACAGGGTCTACAATCAGCCCCAGCATTTT	CASSSDRVYNQPQHF
TRBV28	TRBJ2-3	NA	13	NA	TGTGCCAGCGCTCCGACAAACGCAGATACGCAGTATTTT	CASAPTNADTQYF
TRBV5-1	TRBJ2-5	once	17	NA	TGCGCCAGCAGCACGGGACTACAGAGAGGGGGTAGGGAGACCCAGTACTTC	CASSTGLQRGGRETQYF
TRBV9	TRBJ2-3	NA	16	TRBD2	TGTGCCAGCAGCGCCCCAGCGGGAGGGCCATCAGATACGCAGTATTTT	CASSAPAGGPSDTQYF
TRBV7-2	TRBJ1-1	NA	14	NA	TGTGCCAGCAGCTTAGCGGGCAGGGCTACTGAAGCTTTCTTT	CASSLAGRATEAFF
TRBV28	TRBJ1-2	NA	12	NA	TGTGCCAGCAGTTCTCGGGGCTATGGCTACACCTTC	CASSSRGYGYTF
TRBV11-3	TRBJ2-1	once	15	TRBD2	TGTGCCAGCAGCTTATTTAGCGGGAGCGATTCTGAGCAGTTCTTC	CASSLFSGSDSEQFF